This is a list of T cell receptor beta chains from one sample in a study of cytomegalovirus exposure and HLA in healthy donors. Assay: immunoSEQ multiplex PCR; the TCRdb copy retains only in-frame clones and omits some. The sample lists about 160,000 clones, 75% to 90% seen once, with under 2% in the top ten. The sample was PBMCs. The receptors come from a woman in her late teens or twenties in good health and CMV-seronegative. Both conserved end residues are part of each CDR3. The order of the fields is clone size, D gene, J gene, V gene, CDR3 protein, CDR3 DNA. A D gene is named only where the DNA matches it firmly. Part of the rows lack a size; the others show once, few, many or a class for expanded clones.

few	.	TRBJ1-1	TRBV10-1	CARINSVEAFF	TGCGCCAGAATAAACAGTGTTGAAGCTTTCTTT
.	.	TRBJ1-5	TRBV28	CASSSRVSGQPQHF	TGTGCCAGCAGTTCCAGGGTTTCGGGTCAGCCCCAGCATTTT
.	.	TRBJ2-2	TRBV5-4	CASSSTRKHAGELFF	TGTGCCAGCAGCTCCACTAGAAAACACGCCGGGGAGCTGTTTTTT
.	.	TRBJ2-3	TRBV6-1	CASSPRLGRTDTQYF	TGTGCCAGCAGCCCTAGACTAGGAAGGACAGATACGCAGTATTTT
.	.	TRBJ2-3	TRBV11-3	CASSLGPGKDTQYF	TGTGCCAGCAGCTTAGGCCCTGGCAAGGATACGCAGTATTTT
.	TRBD2	TRBJ2-7	TRBV7-3	CASSSGGVLYF	TGTGCCAGCAGCTCGGGGGGAGTCCTTTACTTC
few	.	TRBJ2-1	TRBV4-1	CASSQLGGNEQFF	TGCGCCAGCAGCCAATTGGGAGGCAATGAGCAGTTCTTC
.	.	TRBJ2-7	TRBV7-9	CASSSMREEQYF	TGTGCCAGCAGCTCTATGAGAGAGGAGCAGTACTTC
.	TRBD2	TRBJ2-1	TRBV9	CASSHGTSYNEQFF	TGTGCCAGCAGCCATGGGACTAGCTACAATGAGCAGTTCTTC
.	TRBD2	TRBJ2-5	TRBV7-7	CASSPGTSGVQETQYF	TGTGCTAGCAGTCCGGGGACTAGCGGGGTCCAAGAGACCCAGTACTTC
.	.	TRBJ2-1	TRBV7-9	CASSQRGRAVNEQFF	TGTGCCAGCAGCCAGAGGGGGAGGGCCGTCAATGAGCAGTTCTTC
once	TRBD1	TRBJ1-2	TRBV28	CASHNTGTGDYGYTF	TGTGCCAGCCATAACACCGGGACAGGGGACTATGGCTACACCTTC
.	.	TRBJ2-3	TRBV11-2	CASSLKTWGPSTDTQYF	TGTGCCAGCAGCTTAAAGACATGGGGCCCTAGCACAGATACGCAGTATTTT
.	.	TRBJ2-2	TRBV5-4	CASSSGTPNTGELFF	TGTGCCAGCAGCAGCGGGACACCAAACACCGGGGAGCTGTTTTTT
.	.	TRBJ1-6	TRBV27	CASRRVGGPSSYNSPLHF	TGTGCCAGCAGGAGGGTGGGGGGGCCTAGCTCCTATAATTCACCCCTCCACTTT
.	TRBD2	TRBJ2-1	TRBV7-6	CASSQGLVQFF	TGTGCCAGCAGTCAAGGACTAGTCCAGTTCTTC
.	.	TRBJ1-5	TRBV9	CASSVGGGLGQPQHF	TGTGCCAGCAGCGTAGGGGGGGGGCTAGGGCAGCCCCAGCATTTT
once	TRBD2	TRBJ2-4	TRBV19	CASSPERGNIQYF	TGTGCCAGTAGTCCTGAGCGGGGAAACATTCAGTACTTC
.	.	TRBJ2-7	TRBV7-9	CSSSLSNYEQYF	TGTTCCAGCAGCTTATCCAACTACGAGCAGTACTTC
.	TRBD2	TRBJ2-1	TRBV15	CATSIGTSGGNNEQFF	TGTGCCACCAGCATCGGGACTAGCGGGGGTAACAATGAGCAGTTCTTC
.	.	TRBJ1-3	TRBV5-6	CASSLGRENTIYF	TGTGCCAGCAGCTTGGGTCGAGAAAACACCATATATTTT
.	.	TRBJ1-1	TRBV14	CASSQTGMNTEAFF	TGTGCCAGCAGCCAAACAGGGATGAACACTGAAGCTTTCTTT
.	.	TRBJ1-1	TRBV19	CASRPEAGNTEAFF	TGTGCCAGTAGGCCCGAGGCCGGGAACACTGAAGCTTTCTTT
.	.	TRBJ2-1	TRBV5-5	CASSLAGQAYNEQFF	TGTGCCAGCAGCTTGGCCGGCCAGGCCTACAATGAGCAGTTCTTC
.	.	TRBJ1-2	TRBV2	CASSDDRVQSYYGYTF	TGTGCCAGCAGTGATGATCGGGTCCAATCCTACTATGGCTACACCTTC